These 27 T cell receptor beta chains came from one sample sequenced in a study of neurological immune-mediated disorders. TCRdb fed the 5' RACE reads into MiXCR, producing one record per CDR3 protein. The sample has around 100,000 distinct CDR3 sequences, 11% seen once. Noted time point: longitudinal time-point 3. The sequenced material came from PBMCs. These receptors were obtained from a female donor with HTLV-1-associated myelopathy (HAM/TSP).

This clonotype was detected many times. This chain links TRBV5-1 with TRBJ1-5; D uncertain. Germline-derived CDR1 and CDR2 are SGHRS and YFSETQ. The V end lost 0 bases, the J end lost 2 bases, and 12 bases lay between the germline ends. This CDR3 comprises 16 residues. The CDR3 DNA follows: TGCGCCAGCAGCTTGGGACTAACGCAGGGCAATCAGCCCCAGCATTTT. Protein: CASSLGLTQGNQPQHF.

The table lists this clonotype with many counts. The chain is built from TRBV12-3 or TRBV12-4 and TRBJ2-1, with D unresolved. CDR3 length: 12 residues. Trimming cost V 6 bases and J 6 bases, with 9 bases left between them. The CDR3 loop is CASRPETNEQFF. The CDR3 DNA reads TGTGCCAGCAGGCCTGAGACCAATGAGCAGTTCTTC.

This clonotype was counted many times. This chain links TRBV20-1 with TRBJ2-3; D unresolved. The CDR3 runs 11 residues. Trimming removed 3 bases at V and 3 bases at J, with 4 bases between. Germline V CDR1 and CDR2: DFQATT, SNEGSKA (reference sequence). CDR3 region: CSASLTDTQYF. The CDR3 DNA follows: TGCAGTGCTAGCCTAACAGATACGCAGTATTTT.

This clonotype was counted many times. The genes are TRBV7-9 and TRBJ2-1; 14 bases match TRBD2. V shed 7 bases and J 5 bases; nucleotides not matched to a gene: 4. The germline V gene has CDR1 SEHNR and CDR2 FQNEAQ (reference sequence). The CDR3 is 15 residues long. CDR3 residues: CASTGTSGGNNEQFF. DNA for the CDR3: TGTGCCAGCACCGGGACTAGCGGGGGAAACAATGAGCAGTTCTTC.

The table lists this clonotype with many counts. V and J are TRBV5-4 and TRBJ2-7; weak D call: TRBD2 (5 bases). V lost 2 bases to trimming and J lost 4 bases, with 13 bases between them. The CDR3 covers 14 residues. Looked up from germline, CDR1 is SGHNT and CDR2 is YYREEE (reference sequence). The CDR3 nucleotides read TGTGCCAGCAGCTTCTCACTAGAAGAGTACGAGCAGTACTTC. Protein sequence: CASSFSLEEYEQYF.

This clonotype has only a few counts. The chain uses TRBV28 and TRBJ2-1; 7 bases line up with TRBD1. The CDR3 loop spans 15 amino acids. Trimming removed 3 bases from V and 3 bases from J; junction bases left unmatched: 5. Per germline, CDR1 MDHEN and CDR2 SYDVKM. CDR3 in amino acids: CASSFRQGSYNEQFF. DNA of the CDR3: TGTGCCAGCAGTTTTAGACAGGGCAGCTACAATGAGCAGTTCTTC. Filled out from reference TRBV28 and TRBJ2-1, the complete variable domain reads DVKVTQSSRYLVKRTGEKVFLECVQDMDHENMFWYRQDPGLGLRLIYFSYDVKMKEKGDIPEGYSVSREKKERFSLILESASTNQTSMYLCASSFRQGSYNEQFFGPGTRLTVL.

About this clonotype itself: One end of the junction fails to match germline, which may point to a read error. The V gene is TRBV7-3, the J gene TRBJ2-1; 8 positions agree with TRBD1. This CDR3 region has 15 residues. The germline V gene has CDR1 SGHTA and CDR2 FQGTGA. For the CDR3, the DNA is TGTGTCAGCAGCTTAATGACAGGGGTGTACAATGAGCAGTTCTTC. Translated: CVSSLMTGVYNEQFF.

At least ten counts were recorded for this clonotype. The V call is TRBV7-9, the J call TRBJ1-1, with D perhaps TRBD1 (5 bases). Trimming removed 5 bases at V and 4 bases at J, with 17 bases between. Germline CDR1 reads SEHNR; CDR2 reads FQNEAQ (reference sequence). The CDR3 covers 15 residues. This chain's CDR3 is CASSRQGSLATEAFF. CDR3 in DNA: TGTGCCAGCAGCCGTCAGGGTTCGTTAGCCACTGAAGCTTTCTTT. The full variable domain, with the rest looked up from reference TRBV7-9 and TRBJ1-1, is DTGVSQNPRHKITKRGQNVTFRCDPISEHNRLYWYRQTLGQGPEFLTYFQNEAQLEKSRLLSDRFSAERPKGSFSTLEIQRTEQGDSAMYLCASSRQGSLATEAFFGQGTRLTVV.

At least ten counts were recorded for this clonotype. The gene calls are TRBV5-1 and TRBJ1-1; no firm D call. Germline V gives CDR1 SGHRS, CDR2 YFSETQ. Trimming pared 7 bases from V and 1 base from J, leaving 11 bases between. This CDR3 comprises 13 residues. The CDR3 sequence: CASGKMENTEAFF. The CDR3 coding sequence is TGCGCCAGCGGAAAAATGGAGAACACTGAAGCTTTCTTT.

This clonotype has ten or more counts. V is TRBV5-1 and J is TRBJ2-1, with 8 bases lining up with TRBD1. J lost 6 bases, V lost 0 bases, and 2 bases had no gene match. The CDR3 sequence is 14 residues long. CDR1 is SGHRS, CDR2 YFSETQ, per germline. In nucleotides, the CDR3 is TGCGCCAGCAGCTTGGACAGGGGGGTCAATGAGCAGTTCTTC. This sequence encodes CASSLDRGVNEQFF. Using reference TRBV5-1 and TRBJ2-1 for the parts outside the CDR3, the full variable domain is KAGVTQTPRYLIKTRGQQVTLSCSPISGHRSVSWYQQTPGQGLQFLFEYFSETQRNKGNFPGRFSGRQFSNSRSEMNVSTLELGDSALYLCASSLDRGVNEQFFGPGTRLTVL.

This clonotype has at least ten counts. The chain combines TRBV6-5 with TRBJ2-7; TRBD1 aligns across 12 bases. Per germline, CDR1 MNHEY and CDR2 SVGAGI. CDR3 length equals 15 residues. After removal of 6 bases from V and 7 bases from J, the junction contained 10 bases not matched to a gene. In DNA, the CDR3 is TGTGCCAGCAGCCCCCCAGGGACAGGGGGCCGGGAGCAGTACTTC. Its translation: CASSPPGTGGREQYF.

This clonotype appeared many times. This sequence joins TRBV5-1 and TRBJ2-2; no clear D gene. Trimming took 4 bases from V and 7 from J, leaving 8 bases between them. There are 12 residues in the CDR3. Germline V gene lookup returns CDR1 SGHRS and CDR2 YFSETQ. CDR3 nucleotides: TGCGCCAGCAGCCTGGATGGCGGGGAGCTGTTTTTT. Translated: CASSLDGGELFF.

The V call is TRBV29-1, the J call TRBJ2-3, with a possible D match to TRBD1 (5 bases). The length of the CDR3 is 12 residues. V was shortened by 4 bases and J by 2 bases, with 7 bases between the two germline ends. From germline, CDR1 is SQVTM and CDR2 ANQGSEA. The CDR3 DNA reads as TGCAGCGTTGGACAGATCACAGATACGCAGTATTTT. It specifies CSVGQITDTQYF.

The chain uses TRBV20-1 and TRBJ2-1; 7 bases align to TRBD2. The germline gives CDR1 DFQATT, CDR2 SNEGSKA (reference sequence). The ends lost 2 bases at V and 8 bases at J; junction bases unmatched: 12. The CDR3 consists of 15 residues. CDR3 sequence (DNA): TGCAGTGCTAGAACTTGGACCAGCGGGATCCATGAGCAGTTCTTC. As protein: CSARTWTSGIHEQFF.

This clonotype was counted ten times or more. The J gene is TRBJ2-1, the V gene TRBV7-9, with 9 bases lining up with TRBD1. Trimming at V came to 9 bases and at J to 9 bases, leaving 15 bases not matched to a gene. CDR3 length: 15 amino acids. Germline V lookup: CDR1 SEHNR, CDR2 FQNEAQ (reference sequence). The CDR3 loop is CASPRDRAFLGEQFF. The CDR3 DNA follows: TGTGCCAGTCCCCGGGACAGGGCTTTTTTGGGTGAGCAGTTCTTC.

This clonotype occurred many times. The chain uses TRBV20-1 and TRBJ1-5; 7 bases line up with TRBD1. The CDR3 has 14 residues. V dropped 3 bases and J dropped 5; count of bases not matched to a gene: 7. Germline CDR1 is DFQATT and CDR2 is SNEGSKA (reference sequence). The CDR3 loop reads CSASRDRLYQPQHF. CDR3 in DNA: TGCAGTGCTAGCCGGGACAGACTTTATCAGCCCCAGCATTTT.

This clonotype was observed a few times. The J gene is TRBJ2-5, the V gene TRBV5-1, with a tentative D call TRBD2 (5 bases). There are 14 residues in the CDR3. V was pared by 4 bases and J by 1 base, with 11 bases between. The germline CDR1 and CDR2 sequences are SGHRS and YFSETQ. CDR3 nucleotide sequence: TGCGCCAGCAGCGCCCCCGAGGGCCAAGAGACCCAGTACTTC. This translates into CASSAPEGQETQYF.

The chain employs TRBV20-1 and TRBJ2-7; 7 bases match TRBD2. Per germline, CDR1 DFQATT and CDR2 SNEGSKA (reference sequence). Trimming removed 1 base from V and 3 bases from J; junction bases left unmatched: 9. The CDR3 consists of 15 residues. CDR3 in DNA: TGCAGTGCTAGAGTTTTGGGGGGGGGAGTCTACGAGCAGTACTTC. Protein product: CSARVLGGGVYEQYF.

The rearrangement uses TRBV4-1 and TRBJ2-3; 7 nucleotides match TRBD2. V lost 4 bases to trimming and J lost 6 bases; unmatched junction nucleotides: 4. The CDR3 consists of 13 residues. Germline V gene sequence: CDR1 MGHRA, CDR2 YSYEKL. The CDR3 is CASSPPGGDTQYF. DNA for the CDR3: TGCGCCAGCAGCCCTCCCGGGGGGGATACGCAGTATTTT.

In its sample, this clonotype was seen many times. This rearrangement joins TRBV27 to TRBJ2-7; the match to TRBD1 covers 7 bases. V lost 4 bases, J lost 3 bases, and 6 bases stayed unmatched. The germline V gene has CDR1 MNHEY and CDR2 SMNVEV (reference sequence). This CDR3 is built from 14 residues. CDR3 residues: CASSSTGFRYEQYF. The CDR3, as DNA: TGTGCCAGCAGTTCGACAGGGTTTCGCTACGAGCAGTACTTC.

This clonotype was picked up many times. This sequence joins TRBV5-1 and TRBJ2-2; 8 positions agree with TRBD2. Looked up from germline, CDR1 is SGHRS and CDR2 is YFSETQ. The length of the CDR3 is 16 residues. J was trimmed by 5 bases and V by 0 bases; bases with no gene match: 6. CDR3 protein: CASSLVAGGQTGELFF. The CDR3 DNA reads TGCGCCAGCAGCTTGGTTGCGGGGGGCCAAACCGGGGAGCTGTTTTTT. Based on the CDR3 plus reference TRBV5-1 and TRBJ2-2, the full variable domain is KAGVTQTPRYLIKTRGQQVTLSCSPISGHRSVSWYQQTPGQGLQFLFEYFSETQRNKGNFPGRFSGRQFSNSRSEMNVSTLELGDSALYLCASSLVAGGQTGELFFGEGSRLTVL.

This clonotype occurred many times. The V call is TRBV12-3 or TRBV12-4, the J call TRBJ2-5; D ambiguous. V lost 2 bases, J lost 3 bases, and 7 bases lay in between. This CDR3 is built from 13 residues. The CDR3 DNA reads TGTGCCAGCAGTTTAATGGGTGAAGAGACCCAGTACTTC. Translation: CASSLMGEETQYF.

The table lists this clonotype with many counts. The junction and the germline gene differ at one end; a read error may be behind it. The CDR3 DNA is TGCAGTCCTAGGGGTGGTAATTCACCCCTCCACTTT. This translates into CSPRGGNSPLHF. The chain combines TRBV20-1 with TRBJ1-6, with a weak D call TRBD1 (5 bases). The CDR3 spans 12 residues. CDR1 DFQATT and CDR2 SNEGSKA come from the germline V gene (reference sequence).

This clonotype appeared many times. The chain joins TRBV7-2 to TRBJ2-1; D possibly uses TRBD1 or TRBD2 (6 bases each). V was trimmed by 4 bases and J by 2 bases, leaving 18 bases between them. This CDR3 spans 17 amino acids. Germline-derived CDR1 and CDR2 are SGHTA and FQGNSA. CDR3 sequence: CASSSQIRGAAYNEQFF. DNA for the CDR3: TGTGCCAGCAGCTCACAGATAAGGGGGGCGGCCTACAATGAGCAGTTCTTC.

There are many counts of this clonotype. This chain connects TRBV28 to TRBJ2-1; no clear D gene. Germline V gene data show CDR1 as MDHEN and CDR2 as SYDVKM. There are 16 residues in the CDR3. V was cut by 5 bases and J by 4 bases, with 18 bases left in between. This CDR3 reads CASSGVLGRRYNEQFF. CDR3 sequence (DNA): TGTGCCAGCAGTGGGGTCCTCGGGCGGCGGTACAATGAGCAGTTCTTC.

This clonotype was picked up many times. The chain has TRBV12-5 and TRBJ2-6; D unclear. V shed 2 bases and J shed 0 bases, with 11 bases lying between them. The CDR3 runs 17 residues. CDR1 LGHNT and CDR2 FRNRAP come from the germline V gene. The chain's CDR3 is CASGLRTHDSGANVLTF. The DNA for the CDR3 is TGTGCTAGTGGTTTGCGGACCCACGACTCTGGGGCCAACGTCCTGACTTTC. Supplemented by reference TRBV12-5 and TRBJ2-6, the full variable domain reads DARVTQTPRHKVTEMGQEVTMRCQPILGHNTVFWYRQTMMQGLELLAYFRNRAPLDDSGMPKDRFSAEMPDATLATLKIQPSEPRDSAVYFCASGLRTHDSGANVLTFGAGSRLTVL.

By frequency in the sample, this clonotype is medium-sized. The genes are TRBV5-1 and TRBJ2-5, with a tentative D call TRBD2 (5 bases). V gave up 0 bases and J gave up 5 bases, with 11 bases separating them. Germline values: CDR1 SGHRS, CDR2 YFSETQ. This CDR3 contains 14 residues. CDR3 residues: CASSLVTSEETQYF. The CDR3 DNA is TGCGCCAGCAGCTTGGTTACTAGTGAGGAGACCCAGTACTTC.